This is a list of T cell receptor beta chains from one sample in a study of T cell responses to AZD1222 COVID-19 vaccine. Clones were read by immunoSEQ multiplex PCR, and TCRdb kept only the in-frame ones, dropping some. The table has 150,000 to 200,000 clones, 90% seen once; the top ten hold roughly 6%. The starting material was peripheral blood, obtained on day 0 of AZD1222 vaccination. The receptors were gathered from an adult in good health. The CDR3 runs from the conserved cysteine through the conserved F or W. D genes are given only for firm matches. For some rows the clone size is stated as once, few or many, or as a class when expanded; others skip it.

D gene	clone size	V gene	J gene	CDR3 DNA	CDR3 protein
-	-	TRBV28	TRBJ2-7	TGTGCCAGCAGTTTTTTCGGGGCAAGCTCCTACGAGCAGTACTTC	CASSFFGASSYEQYF
-	-	TRBV21-1	TRBJ2-7	TGTGCCAGCAGCAAAAAAGCCAGGGGATACGAGCAGTACTTC	CASSKKARGYEQYF
-	-	TRBV7-9	TRBJ1-1	TGTGCCAGCAGCTTTGAGGGATTGAACACTGAAGCTTTCTTT	CASSFEGLNTEAFF
-	-	TRBV6-5	TRBJ1-2	TGTGCCAGCGTACAACGGGGGGGCTATGGCTACACCTTC	CASVQRGGYGYTF
-	-	TRBV28	TRBJ2-6	TGTGCCAGCAGTTCTTCCGGGACGTGGAGCTCTGGGGCCAACGTCCTGACTTTC	CASSSSGTWSSGANVLTF
-	-	TRBV6-2/TRBV6-3	TRBJ1-5	TGTGCCAGCAGTACTTTCGGGGTACGCAATCAGCCCCAGCATTTT	CASSTFGVRNQPQHF
-	-	TRBV19	TRBJ2-3	TGTGCCAGTAGCACTCAGGGTAGGGGGTCCCACACAGATACGCAGTATTTT	CASSTQGRGSHTDTQYF
-	-	TRBV18	TRBJ1-5	TGTGCCAGCTCACCCGGGGAGGGCGGTCAGCCCCAGCATTTT	CASSPGEGGQPQHF
TRBD2	-	TRBV10-3	TRBJ2-3	TGTGCCATCAGTGAGTTGGCTAGCGGGGGGCGGTATTTT	CAISELASGGRYF
TRBD1	once	TRBV3-1/TRBV3-2	TRBJ1-5	TGTGCCAGCAGCCAATCAGGGGGCGGCAATCAGCCCCAGCATTTT	CASSQSGGGNQPQHF
-	-	TRBV3-1/TRBV3-2	TRBJ2-3	TGTGCCAGCAGCCAAGTTGCCGGGTCTGGCACAGATACGCAGTATTTT	CASSQVAGSGTDTQYF
TRBD1	-	TRBV6-5	TRBJ2-3	TGTGCCAGCAGCCCCGGGACAGGGGTGCCAGATACGCAGTATTTT	CASSPGTGVPDTQYF
-	-	TRBV7-3	TRBJ2-7	TGTGCCAGCAGCCCTTCCGGGACGTCCTACGAGCAGTACTTC	CASSPSGTSYEQYF
-	-	TRBV5-8	TRBJ1-5	TGTGCCAGCAGCTTGGCAGGAGATAGCAATCAGCCCCAGCATTTT	CASSLAGDSNQPQHF
TRBD2	-	TRBV7-2	TRBJ2-7	TGTGCCAGCAGCTCCGGACTAGCGTTCGCCTACGAGCAGTACTTC	CASSSGLAFAYEQYF
-	-	TRBV24-1	TRBJ2-7	TGTGCCACCAGTGATCTCGACAGCTCCTACGAGCAGTACTTC	CATSDLDSSYEQYF
-	-	TRBV18	TRBJ2-1	TGTGCCAGCTCACCGATTTTTTCGACCACCTACAATGAGCAGTTCTTC	CASSPIFSTTYNEQFF
TRBD1	-	TRBV5-8	TRBJ2-6	TGTGCCAGCAGATCAAGGACAGGGGGCCTCTCTGGGGCCAACGTCCTGACTTTC	CASRSRTGGLSGANVLTF
-	once	TRBV5-4	TRBJ1-4	TGTGCCAGCAGCCCCTCACCCGGGAGGGAGGGTAATGAAAAACTGTTTTTT	CASSPSPGREGNEKLFF
-	-	TRBV9	TRBJ1-3	TGTGCCAGCAGCGTAGCTACGTGGGGCAGCTCTGGAAACACCATATATTTT	CASSVATWGSSGNTIYF
-	-	TRBV7-9	TRBJ2-1	TGTGCCAGCAGCCCGGGACCGAGCTCACCCGGGTACAATGAGCAGTTCTTC	CASSPGPSSPGYNEQFF
-	few	TRBV11-2	TRBJ2-5	TGTGCCAGCAGCTTAGATGGAGACAAAGAGACCCAGTACTTC	CASSLDGDKETQYF
TRBD2	-	TRBV3-1/TRBV3-2	TRBJ2-7	TGTGCCAGCAGCTCGCGGGGACTAGCGGGAGGGAACGAGCAGTACTTC	CASSSRGLAGGNEQYF
TRBD1	-	TRBV10-3	TRBJ1-4	TGTGCCATCAGTGAGGGGACAGGTCTTAATGAAAAACTGTTTTTT	CAISEGTGLNEKLFF
-	once	TRBV7-2	TRBJ2-3	TGTGCCAGCAGCTTAGATCGCTTTGGAGATACGCAGTATTTT	CASSLDRFGDTQYF
-	-	TRBV5-6	TRBJ2-7	TGTGCCAGCAGCTTGGAAGGCTTCGGAGGGATCCGCTACGAGCAGTACTTC	CASSLEGFGGIRYEQYF
-	-	TRBV27	TRBJ2-2	TGTGCCAGCAGTTTATCGCAACGATTCGGGGAGCTGTTTTTT	CASSLSQRFGELFF
-	-	TRBV30	TRBJ1-3	TGTGCCTCCACGCGGACGGACCCCCACTCTGGAAACACCATATATTTT	CASTRTDPHSGNTIYF
-	-	TRBV18	TRBJ2-2	TGTGCCAGCTCACCCAGACAGGAAGGAGCCGGGGAGCTGTTTTTT	CASSPRQEGAGELFF
TRBD1	-	TRBV5-8	TRBJ1-4	TGTGCCAGCAGTCCGCTTGGACAGGGATATGAAAAACTGTTTTTT	CASSPLGQGYEKLFF
-	-	TRBV6-1	TRBJ1-4	TGTGCCAGCAGTGACAGGGGTGGGGATGAAAAACTGTTTTTT	CASSDRGGDEKLFF
TRBD1	-	TRBV28	TRBJ2-7	TGTGCCAGCAGTTTCCTTAGGACAGGGAAGTTGGAGTCAGAGCAGTACTTC	CASSFLRTGKLESEQYF
-	-	TRBV30	TRBJ1-2	TGTGCCTGGCTTAGGGGGTTTTTAAACTATGGCTACACCTTC	CAWLRGFLNYGYTF
-	-	TRBV7-9	TRBJ1-2	TGTGCCAGCAGCCTCGGAGGGGATGATGGCTACACCTTC	CASSLGGDDGYTF
-	-	TRBV11-3	TRBJ2-7	TGTGCCAGCAGCTTAGAGCGGGGAGGCAACGAGCAGTACTTC	CASSLERGGNEQYF
-	-	TRBV19	TRBJ1-5	TGTGCCAGTAGTATATCTGGGGGGATGAGCAATCAGCCCCAGCATTTT	CASSISGGMSNQPQHF
-	-	TRBV3-1/TRBV3-2	TRBJ2-1	TGTGCCAGCAGCACCGGGGGCTCCTACAATGAGCAGTTCTTC	CASSTGGSYNEQFF
-	-	TRBV7-8	TRBJ2-1	TGTGCCAGCAGCTTACTCCCTAGTGCCTACAATGAGCAGTTCTTC	CASSLLPSAYNEQFF
TRBD2	-	TRBV19	TRBJ2-1	TGTGCCAGTAGTCGTCCGGGACTAGCGGCTACTAATGAGCAGTTCTTC	CASSRPGLAATNEQFF
TRBD2	-	TRBV2	TRBJ2-5	TGTGCCAGCGTCTGGGGACTAGCGGGGGGACAAGAGACCCAGTACTTC	CASVWGLAGGQETQYF
-	-	TRBV7-8	TRBJ1-5	TGTGCCAGCAGCCCATTTCCAAGGAGCTATCAGCCCCAGCATTTT	CASSPFPRSYQPQHF
TRBD2	few	TRBV19	TRBJ2-5	TGTGCCAGTAGTATACCCGGGACTAGTAAAAGAGAAGGCCAGTACTTC	CASSIPGTSKREGQYF
TRBD1	-	TRBV6-6	TRBJ1-3	TGTGCCAGCAGAACCGGGACAGACTCTGGAAACACCATATATTTT	CASRTGTDSGNTIYF
TRBD2	few	TRBV4-2	TRBJ2-5	TGTGCCAGCAGCCAAGATGGGACTAGCTACGAGACCCAGTACTTC	CASSQDGTSYETQYF
TRBD2	once	TRBV6-5	TRBJ2-5	TGTGCCAGCAGCTCCCCGGGAGGGGAGACCCAGTACTTC	CASSSPGGETQYF
-	-	TRBV6-5	TRBJ1-3	TGTGCCAGCAGTTGGGTTGCTGGAAACACCATATATTTT	CASSWVAGNTIYF
-	-	TRBV14	TRBJ1-3	TGTGCCAGCAGCCTACGGACAGTCGCCCACTCTGGAAACACCATATATTTT	CASSLRTVAHSGNTIYF
TRBD1	-	TRBV3-1/TRBV3-2	TRBJ1-2	TGTGCCAGCAGCCAAGGGGACAGGAGCGGCTACACCTTC	CASSQGDRSGYTF
TRBD1	-	TRBV2	TRBJ1-2	TGTGCCAGCGCTACAGGGGCCCTCTATGGCTACACCTTC	CASATGALYGYTF
TRBD2	-	TRBV11-3	TRBJ2-5	TGTGCCAGCAGCTTAGGTGGGACTAGCGGGGCCCGGGAGACCCAGTACTTC	CASSLGGTSGARETQYF
TRBD2	-	TRBV19	TRBJ2-1	TGTGCCAGTAGTACTTATAGCGGGAGGGAGGGCTACAATGAGCAGTTCTTC	CASSTYSGREGYNEQFF
TRBD1	-	TRBV19	TRBJ1-2	TGTGCCAGTAGTACGGAACAGGGGGCTAGGGGCTACACCTTC	CASSTEQGARGYTF
-	-	TRBV25-1	TRBJ2-1	TGTGCCAGCAGTGACCCTGTCGGGAGCTCCTACAATGAGCAGTTCTTC	CASSDPVGSSYNEQFF